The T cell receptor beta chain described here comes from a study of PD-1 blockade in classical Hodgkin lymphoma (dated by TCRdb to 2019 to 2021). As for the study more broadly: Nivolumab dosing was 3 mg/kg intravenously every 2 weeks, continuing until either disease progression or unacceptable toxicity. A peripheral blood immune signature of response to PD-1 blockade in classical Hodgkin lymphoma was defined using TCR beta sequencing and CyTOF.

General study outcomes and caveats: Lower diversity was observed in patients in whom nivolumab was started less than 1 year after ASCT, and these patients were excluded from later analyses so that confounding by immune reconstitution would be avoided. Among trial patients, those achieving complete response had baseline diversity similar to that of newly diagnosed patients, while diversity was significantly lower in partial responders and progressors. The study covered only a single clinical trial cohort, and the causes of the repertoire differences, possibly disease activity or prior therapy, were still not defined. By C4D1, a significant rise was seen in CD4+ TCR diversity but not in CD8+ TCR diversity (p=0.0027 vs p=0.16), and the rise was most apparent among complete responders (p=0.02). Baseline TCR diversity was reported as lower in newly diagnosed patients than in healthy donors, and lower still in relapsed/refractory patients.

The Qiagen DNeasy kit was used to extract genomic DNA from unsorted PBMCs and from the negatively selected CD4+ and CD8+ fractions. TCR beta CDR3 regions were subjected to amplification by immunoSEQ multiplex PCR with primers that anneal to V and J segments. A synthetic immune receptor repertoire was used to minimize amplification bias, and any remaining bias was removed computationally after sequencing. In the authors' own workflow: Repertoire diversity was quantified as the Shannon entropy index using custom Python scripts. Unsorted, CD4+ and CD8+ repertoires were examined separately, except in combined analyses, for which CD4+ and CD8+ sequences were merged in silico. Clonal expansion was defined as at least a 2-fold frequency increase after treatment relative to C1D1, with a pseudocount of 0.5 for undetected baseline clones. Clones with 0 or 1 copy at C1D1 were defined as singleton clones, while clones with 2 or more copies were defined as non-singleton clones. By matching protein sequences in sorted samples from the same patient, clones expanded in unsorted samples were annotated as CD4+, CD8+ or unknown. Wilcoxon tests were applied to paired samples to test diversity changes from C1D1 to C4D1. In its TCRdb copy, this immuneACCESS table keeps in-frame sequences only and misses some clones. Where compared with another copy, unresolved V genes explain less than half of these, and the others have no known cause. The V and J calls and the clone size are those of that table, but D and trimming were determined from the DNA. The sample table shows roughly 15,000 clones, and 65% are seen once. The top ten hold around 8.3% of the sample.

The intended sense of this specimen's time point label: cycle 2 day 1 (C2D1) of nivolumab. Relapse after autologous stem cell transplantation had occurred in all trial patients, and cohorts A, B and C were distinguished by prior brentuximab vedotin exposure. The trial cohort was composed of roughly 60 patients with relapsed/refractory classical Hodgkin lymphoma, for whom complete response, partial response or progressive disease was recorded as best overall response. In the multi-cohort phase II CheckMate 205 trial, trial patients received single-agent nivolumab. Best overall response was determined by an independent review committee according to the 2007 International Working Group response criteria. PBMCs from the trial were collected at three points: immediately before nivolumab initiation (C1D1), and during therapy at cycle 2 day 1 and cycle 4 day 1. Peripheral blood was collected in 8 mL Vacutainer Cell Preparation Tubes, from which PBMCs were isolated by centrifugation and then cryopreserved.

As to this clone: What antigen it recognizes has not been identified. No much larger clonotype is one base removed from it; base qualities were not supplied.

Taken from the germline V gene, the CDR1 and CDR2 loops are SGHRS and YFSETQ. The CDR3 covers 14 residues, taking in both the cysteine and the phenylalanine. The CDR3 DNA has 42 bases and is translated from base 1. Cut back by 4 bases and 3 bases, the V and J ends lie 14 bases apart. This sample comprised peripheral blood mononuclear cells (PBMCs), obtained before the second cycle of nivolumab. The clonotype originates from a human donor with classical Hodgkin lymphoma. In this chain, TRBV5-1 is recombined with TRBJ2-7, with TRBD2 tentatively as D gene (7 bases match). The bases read TGCGCCAGCAGCCCGGGGGCGGGGGTCTACGAGCAGTACTTC. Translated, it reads CASSPGAGVYEQYF.